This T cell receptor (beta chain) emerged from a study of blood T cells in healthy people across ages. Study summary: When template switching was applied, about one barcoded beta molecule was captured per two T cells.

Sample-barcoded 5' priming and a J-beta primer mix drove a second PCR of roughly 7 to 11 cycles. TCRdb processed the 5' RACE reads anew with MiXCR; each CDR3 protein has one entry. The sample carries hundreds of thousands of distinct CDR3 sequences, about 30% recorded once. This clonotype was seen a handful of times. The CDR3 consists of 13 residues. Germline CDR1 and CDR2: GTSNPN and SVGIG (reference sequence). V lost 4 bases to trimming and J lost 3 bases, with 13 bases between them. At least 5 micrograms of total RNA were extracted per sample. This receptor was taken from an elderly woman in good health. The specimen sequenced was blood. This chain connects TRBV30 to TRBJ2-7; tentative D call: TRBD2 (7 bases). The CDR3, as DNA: TGTGCCTGGACGCGGGGGCCCCTCTACGAGCAGTACTTC. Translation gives CAWTRGPLYEQYF.